A single sample gave rise to the 27 T cell receptor beta chains below, sequenced in a study of cytomegalovirus exposure and HLA in healthy donors. The PCR ran on 60 Vbeta and 13 Jbeta primers. The repertoire was sequenced with immunoSEQ multiplex PCR; TCRdb's copy has only in-frame clones and lacks some. The sample lists 220,000 or so clones, about 78% occurring once. The sample consisted of PBMCs. The receptors here all came from a male donor in good health and CMV-seronegative.

V and J are TRBV5-4 and TRBJ1-4; TRBD1 aligns across 8 bases. Germline V gene sequence: CDR1 SGHNT, CDR2 YYREEE (reference sequence). CDR3 length: 17 residues. Losses at the gene ends were 4 bases for V and 5 bases for J; bases not matched to a gene: 13. CDR3 loop: CASSPGQGASLNEKLFF. CDR3 nucleotide sequence: TGTGCCAGCAGCCCCGGGCAGGGGGCGTCTTTAAATGAAAAACTGTTTTTT.

The chain employs TRBV29-1 and TRBJ2-5; D perhaps matches TRBD1 (6 bases). Germline V lookup: CDR1 SQVTM, CDR2 ANQGSEA. V shed 4 bases and J shed 1 base, with 16 bases lying between them. The CDR3 is made up of 15 amino acids. CDR3 region: CSVGPPQGTQETQYF. The CDR3 bases are TGCAGCGTTGGGCCCCCACAGGGAACCCAAGAGACCCAGTACTTC.

The V call is TRBV6-1, the J call TRBJ2-7, with D possibly being TRBD1 (6 bases). CDR1 and CDR2 (germline): MNHNS, SASEGT. Deletions cut 6 bases from V and 5 bases from J, with 17 bases between. The CDR3 covers 14 residues. CDR3 coding DNA: TGTGCCAGCAGCCGACAGGCAGGGTTAGACGAGCAGTACTTC. Translation: CASSRQAGLDEQYF.

The genes are TRBV7-6 and TRBJ2-3, with D perhaps matching TRBD1 (5 bases). From germline, CDR1 is SGHVS and CDR2 FNYEAQ. V was clipped by 1 base and J by 1 base, with 12 bases between them. This CDR3 comprises 16 residues. The CDR3 DNA is TGTGCCAGCAGCTTAGGGCTCCTAGGGGGCACAGATACGCAGTATTTT. Protein sequence: CASSLGLLGGTDTQYF.

This chain uses TRBV7-6 with TRBJ1-3; D is unclear. The V end was cut by 5 bases, the J end by 2 bases, with 10 bases between. CDR1 and CDR2 from the germline V gene are SGHVS and FNYEAQ. The CDR3 runs 14 residues. Here the CDR3 reads CASSQTRAGNTIYF. The CDR3 coding sequence is TGTGCCAGCAGCCAGACAAGAGCTGGAAACACCATATATTTT.

V is TRBV29-1 and J is TRBJ2-6; 15 nucleotides agree with TRBD2. Germline-derived CDR1 and CDR2 are SQVTM and ANQGSEA. The V gene end was trimmed by 5 bases and the J gene end by 2 bases; junction bases not matched to a gene: 4. CDR3 length: 17 amino acids. CDR3 loop: CSVSGTSGRPGANVLTF. As DNA, the CDR3 is TGCAGCGTTTCCGGGACTAGCGGGAGGCCTGGGGCCAACGTCCTGACTTTC.

DNA for the CDR3: TGTGCCAGCACCGTCGTGACTAGCGGGGGTGAGCAGTTCTTC. Translation: CASTVVTSGGEQFF. This chain joins TRBV9 and TRBJ2-1, with TRBD2 identical over 12 bases. The CDR3 is 14 amino acids. V dropped 6 bases and J dropped 9; count of bases not matched to a gene: 7. The germline gives CDR1 SGDLS, CDR2 YYNGEE.

The chain is built from TRBV4-1 and TRBJ2-1, with TRBD2 matching over 12 bases. The germline V gene encodes CDR1 MGHRA and CDR2 YSYEKL. The V segment lost 4 bases and the J segment 6 bases; nucleotides outside the gene matches: 4. The CDR3 length is 15 residues. CDR3 DNA sequence: TGCGCCAGCAGCCTCGGACTAGCGGGACGCAATGAGCAGTTCTTC. Translating gives CASSLGLAGRNEQFF.

V gene TRBV7-2 combines with J gene TRBJ2-1; D is possibly TRBD1 (6 bases). V lost 5 bases and J lost 5, with 13 bases in between. Per the germline V gene, CDR1 is SGHTA and CDR2 is FQGNSA. The CDR3 runs to 14 residues. The CDR3 reads CASSPGQPHNEQFF. The CDR3 DNA sequence: TGTGCCAGCAGCCCGGGACAACCCCACAATGAGCAGTTCTTC. The full variable domain, completed using reference TRBV7-2 and TRBJ2-1, is GAGVSQSPSNKVTEKGKDVELRCDPISGHTALYWYRQSLGQGLEFLIYFQGNSAPDKSGLPSDRFSAERTGGSVSTLTIQRTQQEDSAVYLCASSPGQPHNEQFFGPGTRLTVL.

The CDR3 here is CASRTADRVPNQPQHF. CDR3 nucleotide sequence: TGTGCCAGTAGGACTGCCGACAGGGTCCCTAATCAGCCCCAGCATTTT. This chain joins TRBV19 and TRBJ1-5; the match to TRBD1 covers 7 bases. V lost 6 bases to trimming and J lost 4 bases; unmatched junction nucleotides: 12. Germline V gene lookup returns CDR1 LNHDA and CDR2 SQIVND (reference sequence). The CDR3 is made up of 16 amino acids.

In this sample, this clone turned up a few times. The chain employs TRBV28 and TRBJ1-1; D possibly corresponds to TRBD1 (5 bases). Germline V CDR1 and CDR2: MDHEN, SYDVKM. This CDR3 comprises 13 residues. Trimming shortened V by 3 bases and J by 11 bases, and 16 bases separated the two germline ends. CDR3 DNA: TGTGCCAGCAGTTTTCTCCGGCAGGGAAGCGCTTTCTTT. Protein: CASSFLRQGSAFF. The whole variable domain, remainder taken from reference TRBV28 and TRBJ1-1, is DVKVTQSSRYLVKRTGEKVFLECVQDMDHENMFWYRQDPGLGLRLIYFSYDVKMKEKGDIPEGYSVSREKKERFSLILESASTNQTSMYLCASSFLRQGSAFFGQGTRLTVV.

This clone has more than one count but fewer than ten. V gene TRBV30 combines with J gene TRBJ2-1, with D possibly being TRBD2 (5 bases). There are 14 residues in the CDR3. V was pared by 0 bases and J by 9 bases, with 15 bases between. CDR1 is GTSNPN and CDR2 is SVGIG in the germline V gene (reference sequence). CDR3 sequence reads: CAWSVLIRAGEQFF. The CDR3 DNA is TGTGCCTGGAGTGTACTAATACGGGCGGGTGAGCAGTTCTTC.

V is TRBV28 and J is TRBJ1-1; a weak D match, TRBD1 (6 bases). V was cut by 4 bases and J by 9 bases, with 15 bases left in between. The germline V gene encodes CDR1 MDHEN and CDR2 SYDVKM. This CDR3 region has 13 residues. CDR3 DNA sequence: TGTGCCAGCAGTTCCCCGTGGGGGCAGCAAGCTTTCTTT. Protein sequence: CASSSPWGQQAFF.

The CDR3 spells CASSSGRVYEQYF. DNA of the CDR3: TGTGCCAGTAGTAGCGGGAGGGTCTACGAGCAGTACTTC. The chain combines TRBV19 with TRBJ2-7; 9 positions agree with TRBD2. This CDR3 is 13 amino acids long. Germline V gene lookup returns CDR1 LNHDA and CDR2 SQIVND (reference sequence). Trimming removed 4 bases from V and 3 bases from J; junction bases left unmatched: 1.

V and J are TRBV9 and TRBJ2-7, with a weak D call TRBD1 (6 bases). Trimming took off 0 bases at V and 0 bases at J, with 10 bases between the two ends. This CDR3 is built from 15 residues. Germline assignment: CDR1 SGDLS and CDR2 YYNGEE. In nucleotides, the CDR3 is TGTGCCAGCAGCGTAGCGCAGGGGCCCTCCTACGAGCAGTACTTC. Encoded protein: CASSVAQGPSYEQYF.

The rearrangement joins TRBV5-1 to TRBJ2-1; 13 nucleotides line up with TRBD2. The CDR3 is 15 residues long. Germline assignment: CDR1 SGHRS and CDR2 YFSETQ. J lost 8 bases, V lost 1 base, and 3 bases had no gene match. The DNA for the CDR3 is TGCGCCAGCAGCTTGCCGACTAGCGGGAGGTATGAGCAGTTCTTC. Translated: CASSLPTSGRYEQFF.

The genes are TRBV28 and TRBJ2-7; a weak D match, TRBD2 (5 bases). The germline V and J ends were trimmed by 3 bases and 2 bases, with 11 bases remaining between them. Germline V CDR1 and CDR2: MDHEN, SYDVKM. The CDR3 extends over 14 amino acids. CDR3 amino acids: CASSFSGLAYEQYF. For the CDR3, the DNA is TGTGCCAGCAGTTTCTCCGGACTTGCCTACGAGCAGTACTTC.

The chain joins TRBV6-1 to TRBJ2-3, with D possibly TRBD2 on 5 matching bases. The CDR3 is 13 residues long. Germline assignment: CDR1 MNHNS and CDR2 SASEGT. V lost 1 base and J 6 bases, leaving 8 bases between the germline ends. CDR3 nucleotides: TGTGCCAGCAGTGAAGAGGGCGGGGATACGCAGTATTTT. This sequence encodes CASSEEGGDTQYF.

The genes are TRBV11-2 and TRBJ2-7, with 7 bases lining up with TRBD2. The V gene's germline CDR1 is SGHAT and CDR2 FQNNGV. The V gene end was trimmed by 5 bases and the J gene end by 0 bases; junction bases not matched to a gene: 1. This CDR3 has 13 residues. In DNA form, the CDR3 reads TGTGCCAGCAGCCGCGGGAGCTCCTACGAGCAGTACTTC. Translated: CASSRGSSYEQYF.

The chain couples TRBV5-4 to TRBJ2-2; D possibly corresponds to TRBD1 (6 bases). CDR1 and CDR2 from the germline V gene are SGHNT and YYREEE (reference sequence). This CDR3 spans 14 amino acids. Trimming left V 1 base short and J 5 bases short, with 9 bases between. CDR3 residues: CASSLTGQTGELFF. Here the CDR3 DNA reads TGTGCCAGCAGCTTGACAGGGCAGACCGGGGAGCTGTTTTTT.

The rearrangement links TRBV7-2 to TRBJ1-4; no reliable D call. The CDR3 contains 15 residues. Germline CDR1 is SGHTA and CDR2 is FQGNSA. V lost 1 base, J lost 4 bases, and 10 bases lay in between. This chain's CDR3 is CASSLGAGFNEKLFF. The CDR3 nucleotides are TGTGCCAGCAGCTTAGGGGCAGGCTTTAATGAAAAACTGTTTTTT.

This clone was counted ten times or more. The rearrangement joins TRBV4-1 to TRBJ1-5, with 8 nucleotides matching TRBD1. There are 17 residues in the CDR3. V shed 2 bases and J 4 bases; nucleotides not matched to a gene: 10. Germline V gene data show CDR1 as MGHRA and CDR2 as YSYEKL. The chain's CDR3 is CASSQPGGPYRNQPQHF. DNA for the CDR3: TGCGCCAGCAGCCAACCAGGGGGCCCCTACCGAAATCAGCCCCAGCATTTT.

This clone was detected once. The CDR3 spells CASSQGGGGNTIYF. DNA of the CDR3: TGTGCCAGCAGCCAAGGGGGGGGTGGAAACACCATATATTTT. The chain employs TRBV11-2 and TRBJ1-3; maybe TRBD1 (6 bases). Per germline, CDR1 SGHAT and CDR2 FQNNGV. V was trimmed by 5 bases and J by 3 bases, leaving 11 bases between them. This CDR3 contains 14 residues. Supplemented by reference TRBV11-2 and TRBJ1-3, the full variable domain reads EAGVAQSPRYKIIEKRQSVAFWCNPISGHATLYWYQQILGQGPKLLIQFQNNGVVDDSQLPKDRFSAERLKGVDSTLKIQPAKLEDSAVYLCASSQGGGGNTIYFGEGSWLTVV.

The V call is TRBV4-1, the J call TRBJ2-1, with TRBD2 matching over 9 bases. CDR1 is MGHRA, CDR2 YSYEKL, per germline. V lost 0 bases, J lost 0 bases, and 15 bases stayed unmatched. CDR3 length equals 21 residues. CDR3 region: CASSQDLLAGVRGSSYNEQFF. Written as DNA, the CDR3 is TGCGCCAGCAGCCAAGATTTACTAGCGGGCGTTCGGGGGAGCTCCTACAATGAGCAGTTCTTC.

The chain combines TRBV28 with TRBJ1-2; 8 nucleotides match TRBD1. The CDR3 consists of 13 residues. The germline V gene encodes CDR1 MDHEN and CDR2 SYDVKM. With 5 bases clipped from V and 8 bases from J, the junction kept 7 bases outside the gene matches. DNA for the CDR3: TGTGCCAGCAGTCCCCGGACAGGGACCGGCTACACCTTC. Translated, it gives CASSPRTGTGYTF.

The chain uses TRBV5-1 and TRBJ1-2; 8 positions match TRBD1. The CDR3 spans 14 residues. CDR1 is SGHRS and CDR2 is YFSETQ in the germline V gene. The junction had 7 bases not matched to a gene; V was cut back by 6 bases and J by 3 bases. For the CDR3, the DNA is TGCGCCAGCAAACGACAGGGGCCCCACTATGGCTACACCTTC. This gives the protein CASKRQGPHYGYTF. The whole variable domain, remainder taken from reference TRBV5-1 and TRBJ1-2, is KAGVTQTPRYLIKTRGQQVTLSCSPISGHRSVSWYQQTPGQGLQFLFEYFSETQRNKGNFPGRFSGRQFSNSRSEMNVSTLELGDSALYLCASKRQGPHYGYTFGSGTRLTVV.

There are a few counts of this clone. The V and J genes are TRBV19 and TRBJ2-7; the D gene is possibly TRBD1 (8 bases). The V end lost 8 bases, the J end lost 1 base, and 12 bases lay between the germline ends. The CDR3 consists of 13 residues. CDR1 and CDR2 (germline): LNHDA, SQIVND (reference sequence). Here the CDR3 reads CASAQGGSYEQYF. CDR3 DNA sequence: TGTGCCAGTGCACAGGGGGGGTCCTACGAGCAGTACTTC.